The T cell receptor beta chain under discussion was sequenced for a study of radiotherapy plus CTLA-4 blockade in lung cancer listed by TCRdb under 2018. Looking at the study overall: Objective responses were observed in about 17% of enrolled patients, and disease control was achieved in around 30%.

This clone occurred a few times. Its specific antigen is unknown. Base qualities are not provided; no much larger clone lies one nucleotide away. The full study reports these points: Increased serum interferon-beta after radiation, together with early dynamic changes in blood T cell clones, were reported to be the strongest predictors of response. After treatment with radiotherapy and ipilimumab, TCR clones that originated in tumors expanded in peripheral blood.

The method was the immunoSEQ multiplex PCR assay. Here the immuneACCESS table is served through TCRdb, limited to in-frame sequences with V and J called. Missing clones are a known gap in these copies; in checked studies unresolved V genes cover under half, and the rest lacks a known reason. The sample table records approximately 94,000 clones; about four fifths of these occur just once. The ten largest account for 25% of the sample. The junction shows trimming of 6 bases on V and 2 bases on J, plus 2 bases between the germline ends. Reading from cysteine to phenylalanine, the CDR3 counts 11 amino acids. Only CDR3 DNA remains: 33 bases, in frame from the first base. CDR1 and CDR2, looked up from the germline V gene (reference sequence), are MNHNY and SVGAGI. Focal radiation therapy combined with CTLA-4 blockade (ipilimumab) was tested in patients with chemo-refractory metastatic non-small-cell lung cancer.

The sequence was collected from a human donor with non-small cell lung cancer that progressed on radiotherapy plus ipilimumab. The sequence is built from TRBV6-6 and TRBJ1-5; the D gene is not confidently resolved. The material was peripheral blood, obtained from a patient treated with radiotherapy plus ipilimumab. The DNA sequence is as follows: TGTGCCAGCAGACGCAATCAGCCCCAGCATTTT. Translated, this is CASRRNQPQHF.